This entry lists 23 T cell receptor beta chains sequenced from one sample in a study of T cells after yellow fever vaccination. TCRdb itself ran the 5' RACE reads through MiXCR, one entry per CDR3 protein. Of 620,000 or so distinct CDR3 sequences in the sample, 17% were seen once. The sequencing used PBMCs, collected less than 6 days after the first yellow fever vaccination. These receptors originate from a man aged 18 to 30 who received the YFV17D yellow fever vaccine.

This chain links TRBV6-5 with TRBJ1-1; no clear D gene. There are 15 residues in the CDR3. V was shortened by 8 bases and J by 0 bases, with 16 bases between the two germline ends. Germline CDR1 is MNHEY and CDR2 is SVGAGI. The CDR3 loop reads CASHYGRAMNTEAFF. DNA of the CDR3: TGTGCCAGCCATTACGGACGGGCTATGAACACTGAAGCTTTCTTT.

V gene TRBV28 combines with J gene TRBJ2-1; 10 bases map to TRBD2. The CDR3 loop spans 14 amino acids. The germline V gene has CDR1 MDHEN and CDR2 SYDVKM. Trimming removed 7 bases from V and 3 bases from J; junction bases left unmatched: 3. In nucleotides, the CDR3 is TGTGCCAGCACCGAGCGGGGGGGCTACAATGAGCAGTTCTTC. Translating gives CASTERGGYNEQFF. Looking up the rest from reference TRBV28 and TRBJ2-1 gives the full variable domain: DVKVTQSSRYLVKRTGEKVFLECVQDMDHENMFWYRQDPGLGLRLIYFSYDVKMKEKGDIPEGYSVSREKKERFSLILESASTNQTSMYLCASTERGGYNEQFFGPGTRLTVL.

The CDR3 DNA reads TGTGCCAGCAGTTTCGGACCGGGACTAGCGGGGATCAATGAGCAGTTCTTC. Protein product: CASSFGPGLAGINEQFF. This chain joins TRBV12-3 or TRBV12-4 and TRBJ2-1; TRBD2 agrees at 13 bases. Trimming took 3 bases from V and 6 from J; bases not matched to a gene: 8. This CDR3 region has 17 residues.

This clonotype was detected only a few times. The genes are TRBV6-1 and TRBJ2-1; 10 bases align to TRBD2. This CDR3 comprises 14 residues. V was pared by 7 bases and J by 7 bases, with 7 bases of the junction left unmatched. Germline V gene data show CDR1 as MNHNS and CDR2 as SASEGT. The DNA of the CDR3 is TGTGCCAGCATGCAGCGGGGGGGCGCGAATGAGCAGTTCTTC. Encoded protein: CASMQRGGANEQFF.

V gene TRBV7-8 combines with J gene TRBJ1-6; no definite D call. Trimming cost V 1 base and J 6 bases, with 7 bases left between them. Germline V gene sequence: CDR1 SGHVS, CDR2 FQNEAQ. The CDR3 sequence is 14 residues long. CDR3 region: CASSLEETNSPLHF. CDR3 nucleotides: TGTGCCAGCAGCTTAGAGGAGACTAATTCACCCCTCCACTTT.

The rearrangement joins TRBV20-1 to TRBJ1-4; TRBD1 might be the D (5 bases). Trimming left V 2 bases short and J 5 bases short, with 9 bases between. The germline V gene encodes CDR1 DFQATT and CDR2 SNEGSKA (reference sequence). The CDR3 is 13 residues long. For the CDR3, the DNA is TGCAGTGCTAGACGACAGCCGAATGAAAAACTGTTTTTT. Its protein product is CSARRQPNEKLFF.

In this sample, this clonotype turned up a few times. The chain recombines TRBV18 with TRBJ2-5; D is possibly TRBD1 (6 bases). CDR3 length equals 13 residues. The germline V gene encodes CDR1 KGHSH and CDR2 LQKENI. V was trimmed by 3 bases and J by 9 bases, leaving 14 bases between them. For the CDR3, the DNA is TGTGCCAGCTCACCGGGGGCAGTGCTAGCCCAGTACTTC. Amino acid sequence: CASSPGAVLAQYF.

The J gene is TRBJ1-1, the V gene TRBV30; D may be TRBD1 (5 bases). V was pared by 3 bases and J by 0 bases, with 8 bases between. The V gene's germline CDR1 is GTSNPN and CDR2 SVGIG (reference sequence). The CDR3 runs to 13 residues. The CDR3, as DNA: TGTGCCTGGAGCGAACAGGTGAACACTGAAGCTTTCTTT. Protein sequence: CAWSEQVNTEAFF.

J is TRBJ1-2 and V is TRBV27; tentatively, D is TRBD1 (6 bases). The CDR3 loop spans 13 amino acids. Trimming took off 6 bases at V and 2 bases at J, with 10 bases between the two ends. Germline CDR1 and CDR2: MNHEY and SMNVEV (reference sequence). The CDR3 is CASSKTGNYGYTF. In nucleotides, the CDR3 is TGTGCCAGCAGCAAGACAGGAAACTATGGCTACACCTTC.

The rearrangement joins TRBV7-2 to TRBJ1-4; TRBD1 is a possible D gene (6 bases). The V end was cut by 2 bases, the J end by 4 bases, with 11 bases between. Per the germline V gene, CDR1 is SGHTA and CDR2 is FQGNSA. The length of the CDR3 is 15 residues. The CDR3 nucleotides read TGTGCCAGCAGCTTATTAGGACAGAGTAATGAAAAACTGTTTTTT. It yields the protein CASSLLGQSNEKLFF.

Here the CDR3 reads CASSFLDSSGTEAFF. DNA for the CDR3: TGTGCCAGCAGCTTCTTGGACAGCTCGGGCACTGAAGCTTTCTTT. The chain employs TRBV7-6 and TRBJ1-1, with D possibly being TRBD1 (6 bases). Germline lookup yields CDR1 SGHVS and CDR2 FNYEAQ. This CDR3 comprises 15 residues. V lost 3 bases, J lost 4 bases, and 15 bases lay in between.

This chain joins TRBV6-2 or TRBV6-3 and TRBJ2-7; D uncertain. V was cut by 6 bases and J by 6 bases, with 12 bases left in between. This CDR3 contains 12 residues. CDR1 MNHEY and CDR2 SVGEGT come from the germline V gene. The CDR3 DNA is TGTGCCAGCAGCACAGACGTCCGCGAGCAGTACTTC. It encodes CASSTDVREQYF.

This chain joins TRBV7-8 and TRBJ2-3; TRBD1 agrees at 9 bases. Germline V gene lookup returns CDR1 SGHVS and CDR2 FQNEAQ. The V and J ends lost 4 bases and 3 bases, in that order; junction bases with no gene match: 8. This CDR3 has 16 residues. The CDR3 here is CASSSTGQGRTDTQYF. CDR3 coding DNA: TGTGCCAGCAGCTCTACGGGACAGGGTCGAACAGATACGCAGTATTTT.

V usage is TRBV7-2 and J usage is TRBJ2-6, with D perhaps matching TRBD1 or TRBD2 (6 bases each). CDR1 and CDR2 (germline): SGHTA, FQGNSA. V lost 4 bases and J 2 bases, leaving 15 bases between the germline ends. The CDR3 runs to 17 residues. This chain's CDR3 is CASSYPGRGAGANVLTF. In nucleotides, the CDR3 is TGTGCCAGCAGCTACCCCGGTAGGGGGGCTGGGGCCAACGTCCTGACTTTC.

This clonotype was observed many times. CDR3 sequence reads: CASSRTENTEAFF. CDR3 DNA sequence: TGTGCCAGCAGTAGGACAGAGAACACTGAAGCTTTCTTT. This chain uses TRBV12-3 or TRBV12-4 with TRBJ1-1, with D possibly TRBD1 on 6 matching bases. This CDR3 contains 13 residues. V gave up 5 bases and J gave up 1 base, with 8 bases separating them.

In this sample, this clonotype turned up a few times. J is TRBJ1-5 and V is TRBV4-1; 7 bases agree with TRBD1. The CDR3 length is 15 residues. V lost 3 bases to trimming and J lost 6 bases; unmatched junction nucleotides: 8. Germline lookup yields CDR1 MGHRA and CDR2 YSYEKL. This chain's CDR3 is CASSQTTGLTQPQHF. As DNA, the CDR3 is TGCGCCAGCAGCCAGACGACAGGGCTTACTCAGCCCCAGCATTTT.

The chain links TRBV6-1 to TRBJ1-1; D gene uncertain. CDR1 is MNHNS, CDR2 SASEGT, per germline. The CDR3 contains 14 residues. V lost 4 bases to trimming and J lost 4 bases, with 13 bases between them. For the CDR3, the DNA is TGTGCCAGCAGTGGACGCAACCCCACCACTGAAGCTTTCTTT. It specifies CASSGRNPTTEAFF.

The CDR3 region is CASSGTVSRGETQYF. The DNA for the CDR3 is TGTGCCAGCAGCGGGACAGTCTCAAGGGGAGAGACCCAGTACTTC. The V and J genes are TRBV5-5 and TRBJ2-5; TRBD1 matches 7 bases. The CDR3 extends over 15 amino acids. Trimming took 4 bases from V and 4 from J; bases not matched to a gene: 10. CDR1 is SGHKS, CDR2 YYEKEE, per germline (reference sequence).

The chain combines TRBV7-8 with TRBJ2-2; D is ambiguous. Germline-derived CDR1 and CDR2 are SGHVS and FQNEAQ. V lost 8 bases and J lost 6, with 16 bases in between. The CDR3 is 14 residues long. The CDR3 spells CASLPPIRAGELFF. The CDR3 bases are TGTGCCAGCCTACCCCCTATACGCGCCGGGGAGCTGTTTTTT. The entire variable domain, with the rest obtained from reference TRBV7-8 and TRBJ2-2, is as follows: GAGVSQSPRYKVAKRGQDVALRCDPISGHVSLFWYQQALGQGPEFLTYFQNEAQLDKSGLPSDRFFAERPEGSVSTLKIQRTQQEDSAVYLCASLPPIRAGELFFGEGSRLTVL.

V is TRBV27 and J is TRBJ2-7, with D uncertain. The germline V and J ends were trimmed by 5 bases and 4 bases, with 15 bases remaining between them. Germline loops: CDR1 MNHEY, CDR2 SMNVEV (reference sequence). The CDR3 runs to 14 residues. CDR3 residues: CASSPNYPGYEQYF. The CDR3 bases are TGTGCCAGCAGTCCCAATTACCCCGGGTACGAGCAGTACTTC.

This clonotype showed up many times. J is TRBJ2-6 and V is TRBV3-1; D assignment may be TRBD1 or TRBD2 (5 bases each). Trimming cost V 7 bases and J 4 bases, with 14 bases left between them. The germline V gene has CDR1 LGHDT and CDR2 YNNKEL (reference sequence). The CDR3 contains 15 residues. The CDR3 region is CASTINGAGANVLTF. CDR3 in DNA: TGTGCCAGCACGATAAACGGGGCCGGGGCCAACGTCCTGACTTTC.

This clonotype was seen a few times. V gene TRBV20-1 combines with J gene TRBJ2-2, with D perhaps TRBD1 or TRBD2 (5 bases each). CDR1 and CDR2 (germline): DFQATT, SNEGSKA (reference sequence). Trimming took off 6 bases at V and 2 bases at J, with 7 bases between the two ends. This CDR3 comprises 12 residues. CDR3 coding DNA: TGCAGTGCGGGGGAAAACACCGGGGAGCTGTTTTTT. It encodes CSAGENTGELFF.

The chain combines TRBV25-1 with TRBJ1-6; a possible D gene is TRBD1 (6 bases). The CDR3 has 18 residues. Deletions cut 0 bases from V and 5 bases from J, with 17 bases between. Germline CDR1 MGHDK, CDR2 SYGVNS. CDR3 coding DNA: TGTGCCAGCAGTGAATACGGACAGCCAAGACCAAATAATTCACCCCTCCACTTT. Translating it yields CASSEYGQPRPNNSPLHF.